This TCR beta chain was sequenced for a study of shared clonotypes between healthy human individuals (dated by TCRdb to the early 2020s). Notes on the research overall: The cohort comprised two women and a few men aged 18 to 49 years. To increase sequencing depth and limit assay-specific biases, TCR repertoire library preparation and sequencing were carried out by different laboratories using diverse techniques. The study deeply sequenced blood TCR repertoires of five healthy adults to estimate repertoire size and the extent of clonotype sharing between individuals. For each donor, CD4 naive and CD4 memory were each run on three plates, CD8 naive on two plates, and CD8 memory on one plate. Each donor's leukapheresis produced roughly between roughly 0.85 and 9.5 billion PBMCs. Results and caveats for the whole study, not just this receptor: The genetic and exposure-history diversity represented was limited by the small number of donors. Sampling was limited to blood, and TCR repertoires in tissue likely differ from TCR repertoires in blood. When a handful of donors were compared, the shared fraction of clonotypes was 5% to 6.5% for naive CD4, over 3% for naive CD8, roughly 2.5% for memory CD4, and roughly 0.43% for memory CD8. Larger estimated clonotype richness was generally found for naive subsets than for memory subsets. Higher generation probabilities were observed for clonotypes shared by all four sorted-subset donors than for non-shared clonotypes. Pairwise subsampling indicated that sequencing depth was expected to affect the degree of clonotype sharing among donors. Rarefaction of sorted-subset datasets indicated incomplete sequencing despite the large sequencing depth.

Using the deep immunoSEQ assay, multiplex PCR amplified TCR CDR3 regions from genomic DNA. For each cell subset, the extracted genomic DNA was distributed evenly across all wells of several immunoSEQ 96-well plates, and each plate served as one replicate. For sorted subsets, approximately 210 ng of genomic DNA, equivalent to tens of thousands of T cell genomes, went into each replicate PCR. Purified libraries were quantified with a Qubit 3.0 fluorometer, sized on a Bioanalyzer 2100, and re-quantified with the KAPA Library Quantification kit. Every immunoSEQ 96-well plate was sequenced on a dedicated single-read 150-cycle Illumina NextSeq 550 flow cell. The paper's data handling went like this. The immunoSEQ output contained only junctional sequences without quality scores, so filtering could not match that applied to full-length reads. Sequences were annotated with PyIR, a Python wrapper for IgBLAST v1.9, and V/J genes and CDR3 were assigned using IMGT germline references. Reads were removed for weak V/J assignments (E-value above 1e-6), missing CDR3, stop codons, out-of-frame junctions, or ambiguous translated residues. V3J clonotypes were defined by identical inferred V gene, J gene, and CDR3 amino acid sequence. Percentage overlap between repertoires was calculated by dividing the number of shared unique clonotypes by the size of the smaller repertoire. Repertoire richness was assessed with RTK rarefaction, the Chao1 estimator, and Recon v2.1 estimates of unobserved clonotypes. Generation probabilities were computed with OLGA for all TCRbeta clonotypes obtained by the gDNA method from several donors. The clones in this table, taken by TCRdb from immuneACCESS, are in-frame only. Not every clone is retained; where verified, under half of the shortfall comes from an unresolved V gene, and the cause of the rest is unknown. That table supplies the V and J calls and clone size; D and trimming were determined from the DNA. In this sample the table shows around 700,000 clones, 60% to 80% of which occur a single time. The ten top clones hold less than 2% of the sample.

The CDR1 and CDR2 encoded by the germline V gene are MGHDK and SYGVNS. Relative to germline, V is 4 bases shorter and J is 12 bases shorter, with 22 bases between their ends. The CDR3 goes from the cysteine to the phenylalanine over 15 residues. The DNA shown is the 45-base CDR3, in frame from base 1. Healthy HIV-negative adults with no recently reported acute infections or vaccinations were included as donors. Every donor was a Caucasian adult living in Nashville, Tennessee, USA. CD4+ T cells were enriched by magnetic negative selection, after which naive cells were positively selected on CD45RA and the negative fraction was taken as the memory subset. Blood was collected by leukapheresis, and PBMCs were isolated by Ficoll-Histopaque density gradient centrifugation and then cryopreserved in liquid nitrogen vapor phase. Purity and quantity of every magnetically sorted T cell population were checked by analytical flow cytometry. Genomic DNA was isolated from every sorted fraction and measured by UV absorbance on a Nanodrop 2000c.

On this clone: It lacks a known antigen. No much larger clone exists at a distance of one base, and base qualities are not known.

This TCR was sampled from a young woman in good health. In this chain, TRBV25-1 is recombined with TRBJ1-5; 5 matching bases give a weak D call of TRBD1. Input material: memory CD4+ T cells sorted from blood. This specimen's cell subset or site label, per the study, means: CD45RA-negative fraction. For the CDR3, the sequence is CASSGSSRDPRRQHF. The DNA sequence reads TGTGCCAGCAGTGGGTCCTCCCGGGACCCCCGGCGCCAGCATTTT. Beyond the CDR3, the reference TRBV25-1 and TRBJ1-5 genes provide the residues; the full variable domain reads: EADIYQTPRYLVIGTGKKITLECSQTMGHDKMYWYQQDPGMELHLIHYSYGVNSTEKGDLSSESTVSRIRTEHFPLTLESARPSHTSQYLCASSGSSRDPRRQHFGDGTRLSIL.